This TCR beta chain is from a study of cytomegalovirus exposure and HLA in healthy donors (dated by TCRdb to the late 2010s). Some background on the complete study: An earlier analysis of roughly 500 of the donors reported more than 250 Gb of sequence data and 117 million unique TCR beta sequences from approximately 180 million T cells. About five DR-DQ haplotypes were treated as single units for association and clustering because of strong linkage in the cohort. Along with the approximately 700-subject first cohort, a separate validation cohort of around 110 different subjects was used. A later genetic analysis took genome-wide SNP genotypes for about three fifths of the 666 donors and used that subset as a discovery cohort. The later analysis used no new phenotypic data to find candidate immune exposures, relying instead on TCR beta sequences and their occurrence across donors. Roughly 300 gigabases of sequencing data and around 85 million unique TCR sequences made up an early release that covered about 640 HLA-typed donors. Of the approximately 370 genotyped donors, over 80% were placed in the genetic ancestry cluster associated with self-reported Caucasian donors. In an earlier analysis of 587 of the donors, high-throughput TCR beta sequencing was used to judge whether each TCR beta V gene segment behaved as functional or pseudogenic. The study aimed to test whether signatures of past pathogen exposure could be identified by cataloging public T cell receptors. The study combined high-throughput TCR immunosequencing, statistical association of individual TCRs with disease status, and machine learning to predict cytomegalovirus infection status. Among roughly 370 genotyped donors of the cohort, an average of approximately 240,000 unique TCR beta nucleotide sequences were sequenced per donor, 15% to 20% of them non-productive. HLA typing included class I and class II loci at four-digit resolution. The number of typed donors differed by locus: roughly 629-640 for A, B, C, DRB1 and DQB1; some 500 for DQA1; 606 for DPA1; and roughly 450 for DPB1. Every repertoire in the discovery cohort had been generated on one and the same sequencing platform. To study patterns of TCR occurrence, a later analysis re-analyzed previously published TCR beta repertoires from 600 to 750 donors and added high-resolution HLA genotyping. The study used immunosequencing to profile the T cell repertoires of hundreds of subjects and linked those repertoires to cytomegalovirus serostatus. Alongside the repertoire data, information on donor age, sex, ethnicity and CMV serostatus was compiled. On the study overall, not on this receptor specifically: Linkage disequilibrium might explain the correlated functional status among segregating V segments, but an unknown experimental factor could not be ruled out. In this cohort, only TCR beta chains were sequenced, and detectable features were limited by the absence of alpha or paired-chain data. A further reported finding was that TCR beta sequences accurately predicted the HLA-A and HLA-B alleles for most subjects in the first cohort. According to a later analysis, parvovirus B19, influenza, CMV and Epstein-Barr virus appeared linked to several top co-occurrence clusters. In a later analysis, HLA-associated TCR beta chains showed more clonal expansion and lower generation probabilities than non-associated chains that were equally common. Because counts were too low, roughly 17 rarely observed V segments, including chromosome 9 orphons, were left out of the earlier analysis of roughly 600 of the donors. Immune exposure information for the cohort was limited to CMV serostatus. A total of fewer than 200 TCR beta chains were listed by the study as associated with cytomegalovirus. In both the original and validation cohorts, the classifier was reported to diagnose cytomegalovirus status with high specificity and sensitivity. According to a later genetic analysis, donors in an Asian-associated ancestry cluster had fewer N-insertions in productive TCRs than the approximately 650-donor mean. Most TCR sequences were seen in very few donors, while some public TCRs were found in many individuals. In a later analysis, most CMV-associated TCR beta chains were found to appear HLA-restricted, with HLA associations seemingly driven largely by CMV exposure. Because HLA typing was unavailable for some donors at each locus, only the typed subset was used in association tests. A later analysis associated roughly 17,000 TCR beta sequences with specific HLA alleles at a false discovery rate of 0.05. According to the authors, the approach could potentially be generalized to other disease states and immunological phenotypes. Some IMGT-functional V segments, including TRBV6-2 and TRBV6-3, could not be told apart with the 87-base-pair reads, so those segments were excluded. Three of the identified cytomegalovirus-associated TCR beta chains were confirmed in vitro to be specific for cytomegalovirus antigens. According to a later analysis, TCR association rates differed among HLA loci, with DRB1 alleles showing the most associated TCRs and HLA-C alleles showing the fewest. Roughly uniform sequencing depth across donors was assumed in presence/absence analyses, although this assumption may not hold. A group of highly shared sequence variants was considered likely to be a technical artifact of the sequencing pipeline. In an earlier analysis of about 550 of the donors, most TCR beta V segments were observed in productive rearrangements about 87% or about 30% of the time, broadly matching IMGT annotations. When HLA alleles, especially DR and DQ, strongly co-occurred, TCR associations were difficult to assign to individual alleles. An association between a missense DCLRE1C variant and V-gene and J-gene trimming of TCR beta chains was found in a later genetic analysis and replicated in an independent cohort.

This clone has just one count. Its antigen is unknown. No much larger clone is present one base from it, and per-base qualities are unavailable. The method was the immunoSEQ multiplex PCR assay. For the multiplex PCR, a mixture combining 60 forward primers for TCR Vbeta segments and 13 reverse primers for TCR Jbeta segments was used. A multiplex PCR assay on genomic DNA amplified the CDR3 region of rearranged TCR beta genes. The amplified TCR beta libraries were sequenced on the Illumina HiSeq System as 87-base-pair reads. Turning to the authors' computational methods: Across the roughly 670 repertoires, a later analysis counted around 80 million unique TCR beta chains, 9 million to 14 million of which were shared by at least two donors. Raw reads were error-corrected and collapsed into unique sequences by a nearest-neighbor algorithm in which closely related sequences were merged to remove PCR and sequencing errors. Alignment of CDR3 sequences to IMGT reference sequences was used to assign V, D and J gene segments. For a sequence to be retained, a match of at least six nucleotides was required to both a V gene segment and a J gene segment. Rearrangements were classified as productive when the CDR3 lacked stop codons and remained in frame with V and J, and all other rearrangements were classified as non-productive. Following IMGT convention, CDR3 was defined as the stretch from the second conserved V-encoded cysteine to the conserved J-encoded phenylalanine. The earlier analysis of about 530 of the donors excluded any sequence lacking an unambiguous match to a single V gene segment. An earlier analysis of under 750 of the donors called V segments functional above 56.7% productive rearrangements and segregating when the between-donor standard deviation exceeded 5%. A statistical classification framework was built for diagnosing cytomegalovirus status from the catalog of TCR beta chain sequences. A later analysis assigned V and J genes by comparing TCR nucleotide sequences with IMGT/GENE-DB human TR gene sequences. In a later analysis, CDR3 sequences and most-parsimonious VDJ recombination scenarios were assigned using the TCRdist pipeline. In a later analysis, every TCR beta chain was defined by the combination of its CDR3 amino acid sequence and its V-gene family, and reads without a unique V-gene family were dropped. In a later analysis, several hundred highly shared, low-generation-probability nucleotide sequences were removed to address suspected cross-contamination and a sequencing artifact. For each public chain, a later analysis derived a clonal expansion index from normalized ranks of inferred template counts within each repertoire. A later analysis computed generation probabilities with a VDJ recombination model fitted to out-of-frame rearrangements, and checked the results against IGoR. In a later analysis, hypergeometric tests were used to score TCR-TCR, TCR-HLA and TCR-CMV co-occurrence, with a repertoire-size bias correction applied to TCR pairs. To estimate false discovery rates, a later analysis permuted the HLA or CMV assignments 20 times. A later analysis grouped co-occurring TCRs with DBSCAN, adding TCRdist sequence similarity when clustering within HLA-allele-positive subsets. Repertoires with fewer than 30,000 or more than 120,000 public chains were left out of co-occurrence clustering, as were about 5 repertoires with anomalous nucleotide sharing. Held by TCRdb, this immuneACCESS table contains in-frame sequences only and omits some clones. Under half of the omission traces to an unresolved V gene where checked; the cause of the rest is unknown. V and J calls and clone size come straight from that table; D and trimming were deduced from the DNA. This sample has under 200,000 clones in its table, and roughly 79% of those were observed once. The ten largest clones add up to roughly 1.5% of the sample.

The CDR3, from cysteine to phenylalanine, totals 14 residues. The kept DNA is CDR3 alone, 42 bases in frame from the first base. The junction shows trimming of 2 bases on V and 5 bases on J, and the gene matches do not reach 1 base of it. The germline V gene encodes CDR1 MNHEY and CDR2 SVGAGI. The cohort comprised 666 healthy bone marrow donors. At the time of sampling, all cohort members were nominally healthy, though unrecorded immune exposures were likely present. The donor was CMV seronegative and belonged to the group of roughly 330 seronegative cohort members. Every donor gave a peripheral blood sample, and the peripheral blood mononuclear cells from that sample were used for TCR beta sequencing. Genomic DNA extraction from the blood cell samples was performed with the Qiagen DNeasy Blood Extraction Kit.

This TCR came from a man aged 35-49 years in good health and CMV-seronegative. The sample was PBMCs. The V and J segments used are TRBV6-5 and TRBJ1-2; TRBD1 agrees with 11 junctional bases. CDR3 region: CASSYRDRGYGYTF. Read as DNA, the sequence is TGTGCCAGCAGTTACCGGGACAGGGGGTATGGCTACACCTTC.